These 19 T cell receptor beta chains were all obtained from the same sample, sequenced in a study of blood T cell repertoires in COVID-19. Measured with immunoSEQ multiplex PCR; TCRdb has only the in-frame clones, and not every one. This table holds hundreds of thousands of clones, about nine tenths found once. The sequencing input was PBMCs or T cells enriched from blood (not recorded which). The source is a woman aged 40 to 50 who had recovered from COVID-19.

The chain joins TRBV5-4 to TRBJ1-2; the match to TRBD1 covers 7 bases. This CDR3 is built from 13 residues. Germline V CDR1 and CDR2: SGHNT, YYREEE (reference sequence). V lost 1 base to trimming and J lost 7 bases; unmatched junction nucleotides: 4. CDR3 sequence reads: CASSLRGPGGYTF. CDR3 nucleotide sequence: TGTGCCAGCAGCTTGAGGGGGCCCGGTGGCTACACCTTC.

CDR3 nucleotide sequence: TGTGCCAGCAGCGTAGTGGATTCGCGGAGCTCCTACAATGAGCAGTTCTTC. Amino acids: CASSVVDSRSSYNEQFF. The chain joins TRBV9 to TRBJ2-1; no clear D gene. CDR3 size: 17 residues. The V gene's germline CDR1 is SGDLS and CDR2 YYNGEE. The ends were cut back, 0 bases at V and 0 bases at J, with 13 bases in the middle.

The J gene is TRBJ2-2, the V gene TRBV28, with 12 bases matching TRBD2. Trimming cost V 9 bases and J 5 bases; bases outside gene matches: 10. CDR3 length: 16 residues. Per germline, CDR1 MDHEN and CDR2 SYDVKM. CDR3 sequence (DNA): TGTGCCAGTCAAACTAGCGGGGGGCCGGGGACCGGGGAGCTGTTTTTT. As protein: CASQTSGGPGTGELFF.

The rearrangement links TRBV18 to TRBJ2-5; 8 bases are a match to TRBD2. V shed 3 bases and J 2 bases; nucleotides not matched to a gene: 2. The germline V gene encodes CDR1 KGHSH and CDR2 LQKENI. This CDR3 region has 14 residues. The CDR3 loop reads CASSPGGGQETQYF. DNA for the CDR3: TGTGCCAGCTCACCCGGGGGGGGTCAAGAGACCCAGTACTTC.

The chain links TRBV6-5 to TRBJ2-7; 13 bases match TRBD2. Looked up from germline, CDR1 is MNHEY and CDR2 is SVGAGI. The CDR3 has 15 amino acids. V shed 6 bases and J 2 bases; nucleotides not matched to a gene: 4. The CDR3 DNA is TGTGCCAGCAGACTAGCGGGAGGGACGGCCTACGAGCAGTACTTC. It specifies CASRLAGGTAYEQYF.

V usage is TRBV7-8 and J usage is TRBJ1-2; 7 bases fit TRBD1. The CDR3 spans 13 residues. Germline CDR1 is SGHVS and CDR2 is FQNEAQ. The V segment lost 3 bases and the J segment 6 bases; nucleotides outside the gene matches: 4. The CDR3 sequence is CASSFTRGDGYTF. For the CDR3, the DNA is TGTGCCAGCAGCTTCACCAGGGGGGATGGCTACACCTTC.

The CDR3 reads CASSLNTGENSPLHF. The CDR3 DNA reads TGTGCCAGCAGCTTAAACACAGGGGAGAATTCACCCCTCCACTTT. The V call is TRBV7-9, the J call TRBJ1-6; TRBD1 aligns across 7 bases. This CDR3 has 15 residues. V was pared by 2 bases and J by 7 bases, with 5 bases of the junction left unmatched. Germline loops: CDR1 SEHNR, CDR2 FQNEAQ (reference sequence). The full variable domain, completed using reference TRBV7-9 and TRBJ1-6, is DTGVSQNPRHKITKRGQNVTFRCDPISEHNRLYWYRQTLGQGPEFLTYFQNEAQLEKSRLLSDRFSAERPKGSFSTLEIQRTEQGDSAMYLCASSLNTGENSPLHFGNGTRLTVT.

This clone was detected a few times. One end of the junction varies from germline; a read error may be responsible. The CDR3 sequence: CATKDNNQPQHF. Here the CDR3 DNA reads TGCGCAACTAAGGACAACAATCAGCCCCAGCATTTT. V usage is TRBV28 and J usage is TRBJ1-5, with D possibly being TRBD1 (5 bases). There are 12 residues in the CDR3. Looked up from germline, CDR1 is MDHEN and CDR2 is SYDVKM. Filled out from reference TRBV28 and TRBJ1-5, the complete variable domain reads DVKVTQSSRYLVKRTGEKVFLECVQDMDHENMFWYRQDPGLGLRLIYFSYDVKMKEKGDIPEGYSVSREKKERFSLILESASTNQTSMYLCATKDNNQPQHFGDGTRLSIL.

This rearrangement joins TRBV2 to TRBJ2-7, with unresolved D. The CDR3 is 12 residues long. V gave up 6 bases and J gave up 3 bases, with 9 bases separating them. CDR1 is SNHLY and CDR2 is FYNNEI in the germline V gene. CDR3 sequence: CASSAQYYEQYF. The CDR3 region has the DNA TGTGCCAGCAGCGCCCAGTACTACGAGCAGTACTTC.

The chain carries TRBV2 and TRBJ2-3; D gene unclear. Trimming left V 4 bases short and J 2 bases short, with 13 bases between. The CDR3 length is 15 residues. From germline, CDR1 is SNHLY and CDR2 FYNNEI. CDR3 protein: CASSGEFSVTDTQYF. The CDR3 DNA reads TGTGCCAGCAGTGGTGAATTCTCGGTCACAGATACGCAGTATTTT.

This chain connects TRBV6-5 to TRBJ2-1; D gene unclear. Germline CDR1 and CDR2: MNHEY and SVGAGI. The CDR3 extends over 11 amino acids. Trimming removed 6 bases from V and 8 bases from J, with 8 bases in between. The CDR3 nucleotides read TGTGCCAGCAGCCGCCGGGATGAGCAGTTCTTC. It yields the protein CASSRRDEQFF.

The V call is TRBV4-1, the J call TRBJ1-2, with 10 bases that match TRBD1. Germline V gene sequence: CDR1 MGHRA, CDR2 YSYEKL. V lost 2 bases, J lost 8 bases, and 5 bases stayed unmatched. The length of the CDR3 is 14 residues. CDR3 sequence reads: CASSQLDRGRGYTF. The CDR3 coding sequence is TGCGCCAGCAGCCAACTGGACAGGGGGAGAGGCTACACCTTC.

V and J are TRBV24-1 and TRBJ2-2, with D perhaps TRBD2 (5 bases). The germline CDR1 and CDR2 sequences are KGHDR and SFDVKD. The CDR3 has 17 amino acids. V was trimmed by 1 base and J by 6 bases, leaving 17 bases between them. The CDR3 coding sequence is TGTGCCACCAGTGATTTAACTAGTTCGGAGGAGGCCGGGGAGCTGTTTTTT. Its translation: CATSDLTSSEEAGELFF.

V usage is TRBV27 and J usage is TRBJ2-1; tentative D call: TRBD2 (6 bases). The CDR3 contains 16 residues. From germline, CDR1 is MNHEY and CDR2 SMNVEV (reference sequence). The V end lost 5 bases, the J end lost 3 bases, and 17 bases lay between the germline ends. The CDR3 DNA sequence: TGTGCCAGCAGTAGCAGAGCGGGTCTTGACTACAATGAGCAGTTCTTC. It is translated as CASSSRAGLDYNEQFF.

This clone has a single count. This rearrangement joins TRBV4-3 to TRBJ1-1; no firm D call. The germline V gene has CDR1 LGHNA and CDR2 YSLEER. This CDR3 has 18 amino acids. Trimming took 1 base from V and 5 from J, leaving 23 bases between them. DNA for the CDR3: TGCGCCAGCAGCCAAGGAGGCCCTCGAGCGGGAGATTGGACTGAAGCTTTCTTT. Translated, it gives CASSQGGPRAGDWTEAFF.

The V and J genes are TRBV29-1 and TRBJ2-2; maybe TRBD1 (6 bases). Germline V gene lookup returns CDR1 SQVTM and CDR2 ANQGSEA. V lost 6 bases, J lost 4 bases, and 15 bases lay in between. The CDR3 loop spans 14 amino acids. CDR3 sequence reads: CSVTGIGSTGELFF. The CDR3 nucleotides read TGCAGCGTCACAGGGATTGGGAGCACCGGGGAGCTGTTTTTT.

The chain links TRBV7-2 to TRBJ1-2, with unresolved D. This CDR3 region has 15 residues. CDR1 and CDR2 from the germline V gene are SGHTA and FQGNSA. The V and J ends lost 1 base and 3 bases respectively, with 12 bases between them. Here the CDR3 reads CASSLDIAPHYGYTF. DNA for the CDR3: TGTGCCAGCAGCTTAGACATTGCCCCTCACTATGGCTACACCTTC.

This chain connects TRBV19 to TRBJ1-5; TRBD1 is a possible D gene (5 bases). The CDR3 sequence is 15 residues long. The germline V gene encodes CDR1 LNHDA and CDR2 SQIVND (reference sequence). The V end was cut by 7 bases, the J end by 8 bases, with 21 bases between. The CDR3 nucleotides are TGTGCCAGTACCGTCGGAGGGGCGAGGATAGAGCCCCAGCATTTT. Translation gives CASTVGGARIEPQHF.

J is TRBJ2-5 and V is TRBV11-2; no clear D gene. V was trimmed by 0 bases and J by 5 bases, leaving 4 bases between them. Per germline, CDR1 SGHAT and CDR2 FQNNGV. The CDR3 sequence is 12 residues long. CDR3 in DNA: TGTGCCAGCAGCTTAGAGTCTGAGACCCAGTACTTC. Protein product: CASSLESETQYF. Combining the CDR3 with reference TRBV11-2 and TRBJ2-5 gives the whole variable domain EAGVAQSPRYKIIEKRQSVAFWCNPISGHATLYWYQQILGQGPKLLIQFQNNGVVDDSQLPKDRFSAERLKGVDSTLKIQPAKLEDSAVYLCASSLESETQYFGPGTRLLVL.